The 22 T cell receptor beta chains below all came from one sample that was sequenced in a study of shared clonotypes between healthy human individuals. TCRdb's table, derived via immunoSEQ multiplex PCR, lists solely in-frame clones and lacks some. The sample has about 2.4 million clones, approximately 94% seen once. The sample consisted of naive CD4+ T cells from PBMCs. Sample subset: CD45RA+ positively selected. The origin of the receptors is a man younger than 30 in good health. Some clones in this sample may be carry-over from other donors' samples.

The genes are TRBV6-5 and TRBJ2-1; D ambiguous. Germline V gene sequence: CDR1 MNHEY, CDR2 SVGAGI. The CDR3 consists of 15 residues. V was pared by 5 bases and J by 0 bases, with 11 bases between. The DNA for the CDR3 is TGTGCCAGCAGTGGGTTTGGTAGCTCCTACAATGAGCAGTTCTTC. Its protein product is CASSGFGSSYNEQFF.

The gene calls are TRBV4-1 and TRBJ2-1, with D maybe TRBD2 (7 bases). This CDR3 is built from 19 residues. Trimming left V 0 bases short and J 0 bases short, with 18 bases between. Germline V gives CDR1 MGHRA, CDR2 YSYEKL. As DNA, the CDR3 is TGCGCCAGCAGCCAAGAAGACAGGTTATGGACTAGCTCCTACAATGAGCAGTTCTTC. This encodes CASSQEDRLWTSSYNEQFF.

The gene calls are TRBV29-1 and TRBJ2-5, with a possible D match to TRBD2 (6 bases). Germline loops: CDR1 SQVTM, CDR2 ANQGSEA. The CDR3 is 13 residues long. V was clipped by 6 bases and J by 4 bases, with 15 bases between them. The DNA for the CDR3 is TGCAGCGTCAGGCGGGGCCTGGGAGAGACCCAGTACTTC. It encodes CSVRRGLGETQYF.

V is TRBV15 and J is TRBJ2-3; 8 nucleotides align to TRBD2. Germline CDR1 reads LNHNV; CDR2 reads YYDKDF (reference sequence). This CDR3 comprises 15 residues. J was trimmed by 0 bases and V by 4 bases; bases with no gene match: 3. The CDR3 DNA reads TGTGCCACCAGCAAAACTAGCGGAAGCACAGATACGCAGTATTTT. Encoded protein: CATSKTSGSTDTQYF. Based on the CDR3 plus reference TRBV15 and TRBJ2-3, the full variable domain is DAMVIQNPRYQVTQFGKPVTLSCSQTLNHNVMYWYQQKSSQAPKLLFHYYDKDFNNEADTPDNFQSRRPNTSFCFLDIRSPGLGDTAMYLCATSKTSGSTDTQYFGPGTRLTVL.

The chain joins TRBV9 to TRBJ2-2; D is ambiguous. V lost 0 bases and J lost 6, with 12 bases in between. The CDR3 contains 15 residues. CDR1 and CDR2 from the germline V gene are SGDLS and YYNGEE. The CDR3 region has the DNA TGTGCCAGCAGCGTAGACAACCTAAGGCCCGGGGAGCTGTTTTTT. As protein: CASSVDNLRPGELFF. Full variable domain (outside the CDR3, taken from reference TRBV9 and TRBJ2-2): DSGVTQTPKHLITATGQRVTLRCSPRSGDLSVYWYQQSLDQGLQFLIQYYNGEERAKGNILERFSAQQFPDLHSELNLSSLELGDSALYFCASSVDNLRPGELFFGEGSRLTVL.

The chain links TRBV7-2 to TRBJ1-3; perhaps TRBD1 as D (6 bases). V was trimmed by 2 bases and J by 10 bases, leaving 18 bases between them. The CDR3 contains 15 residues. CDR1 is SGHTA and CDR2 is FQGNSA in the germline V gene. The CDR3 nucleotides are TGTGCCAGCAGCTTATTGGGACAACCACCGGGAACCATATATTTT. It encodes CASSLLGQPPGTIYF. Looking up the rest from reference TRBV7-2 and TRBJ1-3 gives the full variable domain: GAGVSQSPSNKVTEKGKDVELRCDPISGHTALYWYRQSLGQGLEFLIYFQGNSAPDKSGLPSDRFSAERTGGSVSTLTIQRTQQEDSAVYLCASSLLGQPPGTIYFGEGSWLTVV.

V and J are TRBV5-1 and TRBJ2-1, with 8 bases that match TRBD2. Germline V gene sequence: CDR1 SGHRS, CDR2 YFSETQ. The CDR3 has 16 amino acids. J gave up 1 base and V 0 bases, and 3 bases lay outside the gene matches. The CDR3 coding sequence is TGCGCCAGCAGCTTGGTTCCGGGAGGGTCCTACAATGAGCAGTTCTTC. It encodes CASSLVPGGSYNEQFF.

The chain has TRBV6-1 and TRBJ1-1; tentative D call: TRBD1 (6 bases). V lost 6 bases, J lost 8 bases, and 19 bases lay in between. The germline V gene has CDR1 MNHNS and CDR2 SASEGT. The CDR3 is 14 amino acids. CDR3 nucleotide sequence: TGTGCCAGCAGGAACTTGGGGGGGGGCAAAGAAGCTTTCTTT. Translation gives CASRNLGGGKEAFF.

As regards this clone: The sample carries other DNA sequences with the same CDR3. The CDR3 is CASSVGDNYGYTF. CDR3 nucleotides: TGTGCCAGCAGCGTAGGAGATAACTATGGCTACACCTTC. The chain employs TRBV9 and TRBJ1-2, with unresolved D. V lost 0 bases to trimming and J lost 1 base, with 4 bases between them. Germline CDR1 SGDLS, CDR2 YYNGEE. The CDR3 is 13 residues long. Full variable domain (outside the CDR3, taken from reference TRBV9 and TRBJ1-2): DSGVTQTPKHLITATGQRVTLRCSPRSGDLSVYWYQQSLDQGLQFLIQYYNGEERAKGNILERFSAQQFPDLHSELNLSSLELGDSALYFCASSVGDNYGYTFGSGTRLTVV.

This clone occurred once. This chain connects TRBV6-1 to TRBJ2-5; D may match TRBD1 or TRBD2 (5 bases each). Per germline, CDR1 MNHNS and CDR2 SASEGT. The CDR3 covers 15 residues. Trimming left V 5 bases short and J 0 bases short, with 13 bases between. CDR3 in DNA: TGTGCCAGCAGTATCTCACGGGGCTACCAAGAGACCCAGTACTTC. As protein: CASSISRGYQETQYF.

The chain uses TRBV2 and TRBJ2-5, with 11 bases matching TRBD2. Trimming took 7 bases from V and 4 from J; bases not matched to a gene: 8. Germline-derived CDR1 and CDR2 are SNHLY and FYNNEI. The CDR3 loop spans 15 amino acids. The CDR3: CASTLVAGGGETQYF. The CDR3 DNA sequence: TGTGCCAGCACTTTGGTAGCGGGAGGGGGAGAGACCCAGTACTTC. Full variable domain (remainder filled in from reference TRBV2 and TRBJ2-5): EPEVTQTPSHQVTQMGQEVILRCVPISNHLYFYWYRQILGQKVEFLVSFYNNEISEKSEIFDDQFSVERPDGSNFTLKIRSTKLEDSAMYFCASTLVAGGGETQYFGPGTRLLVL.

This sequence joins TRBV5-1 and TRBJ1-2, with D uncertain. The V end lost 4 bases, the J end lost 2 bases, and 9 bases lay between the germline ends. Germline lookup yields CDR1 SGHRS and CDR2 YFSETQ. The CDR3 sequence is 13 residues long. This CDR3 is CASSRGQNYGYTF. CDR3 nucleotide sequence: TGCGCCAGCAGCCGAGGGCAGAACTATGGCTACACCTTC.

This clone was observed a single time. The chain has TRBV5-4 and TRBJ2-7; possibly TRBD2 for D (5 bases). With 5 bases removed from V and 2 bases from J, the gap between germline ends came to 17 bases. This CDR3 is 15 amino acids long. Germline V CDR1 and CDR2: SGHNT, YYREEE (reference sequence). The CDR3, as DNA: TGTGCCAGCAGTAACCAAGGCGGAGGAGCCTACGAGCAGTACTTC. This sequence encodes CASSNQGGGAYEQYF.

The chain combines TRBV19 with TRBJ1-5; D is perhaps TRBD1 (6 bases). CDR1 LNHDA and CDR2 SQIVND come from the germline V gene (reference sequence). The germline V and J ends were trimmed by 1 base and 5 bases, with 9 bases remaining between them. This CDR3 is built from 14 residues. CDR3 nucleotides: TGTGCCAGTAGTATAGCGAGGGGGGATCAGCCCCAGCATTTT. Encoded protein: CASSIARGDQPQHF.

This clone has only one observation. This sequence joins TRBV5-4 and TRBJ2-7; D may be TRBD1 (5 bases). Trimming shortened V by 0 bases and J by 0 bases, and 10 bases separated the two germline ends. CDR3 length equals 15 residues. Germline-derived CDR1 and CDR2 are SGHNT and YYREEE (reference sequence). The DNA for the CDR3 is TGTGCCAGCAGCTTGGGGGGCTACAGCTCCTACGAGCAGTACTTC. The encoded protein is CASSLGGYSSYEQYF.

The chain is built from TRBV5-1 and TRBJ1-2; 8 nucleotides align to TRBD1. Per the germline V gene, CDR1 is SGHRS and CDR2 is YFSETQ. The CDR3 runs to 14 residues. V lost 0 bases to trimming and J lost 4 bases; unmatched junction nucleotides: 2. The CDR3 nucleotides are TGCGCCAGCAGCTTGGACGGGACAGGCTATGGCTACACCTTC. It yields the protein CASSLDGTGYGYTF.

The V and J genes are TRBV4-2 and TRBJ2-1, with TRBD2 identical over 7 bases. The CDR3 spans 17 residues. Unmatched junction bases numbered 9, after V lost 0 bases and J lost 4 bases. CDR1 is LGHNA, CDR2 YNFKEQ, per germline. CDR3 sequence: CASSQDGLVFPYNEQFF. CDR3 DNA: TGTGCCAGCAGCCAAGATGGACTAGTATTCCCATACAATGAGCAGTTCTTC.

This chain uses TRBV2 with TRBJ2-5; tentative D call: TRBD1 (6 bases). The length of the CDR3 is 13 residues. Germline CDR1 and CDR2: SNHLY and FYNNEI. The ends were cut back, 7 bases at V and 1 base at J, with 10 bases in the middle. The CDR3 is CASKGHPQETQYF. DNA for the CDR3: TGTGCCAGCAAGGGACACCCCCAAGAGACCCAGTACTTC.

The V call is TRBV7-2, the J call TRBJ1-2; D is possibly TRBD1 (6 bases). CDR3 length: 13 amino acids. Germline V lookup: CDR1 SGHTA, CDR2 FQGNSA. V lost 5 bases and J lost 7, with 14 bases in between. DNA for the CDR3: TGTGCCAGCAGCCAATACAGGGTCAGTGGCTACACCTTC. Residues: CASSQYRVSGYTF.

This clone was observed a single time. J is TRBJ2-5 and V is TRBV25-1; D possibly corresponds to TRBD1 (6 bases). V was trimmed by 3 bases and J by 1 base, leaving 9 bases between them. Per germline, CDR1 MGHDK and CDR2 SYGVNS. The length of the CDR3 is 14 residues. The CDR3 DNA is TGTGCCAGCAGTGATCAGGACAGCCAAGAGACCCAGTACTTC. It translates to CASSDQDSQETQYF.

The rearrangement joins TRBV6-5 to TRBJ1-5; tentatively, D is TRBD1 (5 bases). The V gene lost 0 bases and the J gene lost 6 bases, with 9 bases spanning the gap. The CDR3 is 14 amino acids. Germline V gene lookup returns CDR1 MNHEY and CDR2 SVGAGI. The CDR3 region is CASSYSPGIQPQHF. The CDR3, as DNA: TGTGCCAGCAGTTACTCTCCAGGGATTCAGCCCCAGCATTTT.

The CDR3 sequence: CASSDSGQGNYGYTF. The CDR3 nucleotides are TGTGCCAGCAGTGATTCGGGACAGGGGAACTATGGCTACACCTTC. This chain joins TRBV6-1 and TRBJ1-2, with 10 nucleotides matching TRBD1. This CDR3 has 15 amino acids. V was pared by 3 bases and J by 2 bases, with 3 bases of the junction left unmatched. Looked up from germline, CDR1 is MNHNS and CDR2 is SASEGT.